The source of this T cell receptor (beta chain) is a study of blood T cell repertoires in COVID-19. Study-wide background: Collection of acute and convalescent COVID-19 samples took place in the United States, Italy and Spain. PBMCs, B-cell-depleted T cells, or T cells provided the cDNA or gDNA that made up the material.

Study processing details: Counts of nucleated cells, estimated from reference gene primer amplification, were obtained. Profiled with immunoSEQ multiplex PCR; TCRdb holds only in-frame clones, not every one. Clonal size and the V and J genes are those of that table, whereas D and trimming came from the DNA. This sample has some 100,000 clones, with just over 90% found just once. The CDR3 sequence is 17 residues long. Germline V CDR1 and CDR2: SGDLS, YYNGEE. Trimming stripped 5 bases from V and 3 bases from J, with 21 bases between. This clone was picked up one time. The chain carries TRBV9 and TRBJ2-1; TRBD1 might be the D (7 bases). This TCR derives from a man between 60 and 75 years old with acute or convalescent COVID-19. Sequenced sample: peripheral blood. CDR3 nucleotides: TGTGCCAGCAGTCACACCGCGGGGACAGCCTTCTACAATGAGCAGTTCTTC. It codes for CASSHTAGTAFYNEQFF.